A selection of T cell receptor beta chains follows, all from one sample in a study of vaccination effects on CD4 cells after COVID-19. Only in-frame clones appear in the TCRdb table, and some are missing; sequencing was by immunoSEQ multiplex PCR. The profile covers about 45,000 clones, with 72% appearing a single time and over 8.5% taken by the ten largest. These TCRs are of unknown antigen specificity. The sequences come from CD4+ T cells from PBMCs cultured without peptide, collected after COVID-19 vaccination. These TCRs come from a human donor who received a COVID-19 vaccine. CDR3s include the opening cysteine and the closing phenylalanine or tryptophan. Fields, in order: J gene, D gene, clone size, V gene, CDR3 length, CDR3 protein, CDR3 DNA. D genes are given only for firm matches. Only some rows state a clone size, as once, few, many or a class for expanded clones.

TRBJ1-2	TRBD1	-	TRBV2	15	CASSESRGPVRGYTF	TGTGCCAGCAGTGAGTCGAGGGGGCCGGTACGTGGCTACACCTTC
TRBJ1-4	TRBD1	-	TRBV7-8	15	CASSWGQGKNEKLFF	TGTGCCAGCAGCTGGGGACAGGGGAAAAATGAAAAACTGTTTTTT
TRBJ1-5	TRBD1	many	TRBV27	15	CASSLSTGGNQPQHF	TGTGCCAGCAGTTTATCGACAGGGGGTAATCAGCCCCAGCATTTT
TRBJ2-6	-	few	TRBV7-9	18	CASSLGQGLSSGANVLTF	TGTGCCAGCAGCTTGGGCCAGGGTCTGAGCTCTGGGGCCAACGTCCTGACTTTC
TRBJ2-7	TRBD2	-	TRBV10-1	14	CASSSGSGGYEQYF	TGCGCCAGCTCCAGTGGGAGCGGGGGATACGAGCAGTACTTC
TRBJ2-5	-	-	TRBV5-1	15	CASSLGALTEETQYF	TGCGCCAGCAGCTTGGGAGCGTTGACGGAAGAGACCCAGTACTTC
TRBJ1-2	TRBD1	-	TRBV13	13	CASSVGTAYGYTF	TGTGCCAGCAGCGTCGGGACAGCCTATGGCTACACCTTC
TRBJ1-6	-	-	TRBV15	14	CATSRDSGDSPLHF	TGTGCCACCAGCAGAGATTCCGGGGATTCACCCCTCCACTTT
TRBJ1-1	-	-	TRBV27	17	CASRSFLRDPMNTEAFF	TGTGCCAGCAGATCCTTCTTAAGGGATCCCATGAACACTGAAGCTTTCTTT
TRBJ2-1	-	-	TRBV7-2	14	CASGWVGGSNEQFF	TGTGCCAGCGGATGGGTCGGAGGCTCCAATGAGCAGTTCTTC
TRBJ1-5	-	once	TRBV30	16	CAWSVTGTNPNQPQHF	TGTGCCTGGAGTGTAACAGGCACGAACCCCAATCAGCCCCAGCATTTT
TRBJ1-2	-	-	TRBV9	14	CASTVTGGPYGYTF	TGTGCCAGCACTGTAACGGGCGGGCCCTATGGCTACACCTTC
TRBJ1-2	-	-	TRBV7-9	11	CASSLQDGYTF	TGTGCCAGCAGCTTACAGGACGGCTACACCTTC
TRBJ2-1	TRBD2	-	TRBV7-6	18	CASSPRTQGTSGYNEQFF	TGTGCCAGCAGCCCCAGGACCCAGGGGACTAGCGGGTACAATGAGCAGTTCTTC
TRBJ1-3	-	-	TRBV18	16	CASSPPLGTAGNTIYF	TGTGCCAGCTCACCACCATTAGGGACGGCTGGAAACACCATATATTTT
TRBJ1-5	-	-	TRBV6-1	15	CASSEWGIANQPQHF	TGTGCCAGCAGTGAGTGGGGCATCGCGAATCAGCCCCAGCATTTT
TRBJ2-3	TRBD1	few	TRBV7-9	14	CASRPRGPADTQYF	TGTGCCAGCCGACCCAGGGGGCCCGCAGATACGCAGTATTTT
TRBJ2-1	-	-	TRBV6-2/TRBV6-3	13	CASSQSSYNEQFF	TGTGCCAGCAGCCAGAGCTCCTACAATGAGCAGTTCTTC
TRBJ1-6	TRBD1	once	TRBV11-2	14	CASSLGGGKSPLHF	TGTGCCAGCAGCTTGGGAGGGGGCAAATCACCCCTCCACTTT
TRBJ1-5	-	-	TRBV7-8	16	CASSLRGAFSGQPQHF	TGTGCCAGCAGCCTACGTGGGGCCTTCTCGGGTCAGCCCCAGCATTTT
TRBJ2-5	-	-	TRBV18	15	CASSPPVSGQETQYF	TGTGCCAGCTCACCCCCGGTAAGCGGCCAAGAGACCCAGTACTTC
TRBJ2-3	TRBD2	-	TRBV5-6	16	CASSLVGLADTDTQYF	TGTGCCAGCAGCTTGGTGGGACTAGCGGACACAGATACGCAGTATTTT
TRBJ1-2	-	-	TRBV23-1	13	CASSSTADYGYTF	TGCGCCAGCAGCTCGACAGCCGACTATGGCTACACCTTC
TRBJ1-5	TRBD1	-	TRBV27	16	CASSPTTTGQHQPQHF	TGTGCCAGCAGTCCGACGACGACGGGACAGCATCAGCCCCAGCATTTT
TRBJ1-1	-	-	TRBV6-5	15	CASSSVAGIYTEAFF	TGTGCCAGCAGCTCCGTGGCAGGGATTTACACTGAAGCTTTCTTT
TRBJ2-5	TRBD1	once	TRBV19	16	CASSFAGGRGQETQYF	TGTGCCAGTAGTTTCGCAGGGGGCCGGGGACAAGAGACCCAGTACTTC
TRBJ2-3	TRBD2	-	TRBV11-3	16	CASSLGTSGGTDTQYF	TGTGCCAGCAGCCTAGGGACTAGCGGGGGCACAGATACGCAGTATTTT
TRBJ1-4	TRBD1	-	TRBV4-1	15	CASSLGQGSNEKLFF	TGCGCCAGCAGTCTCGGACAGGGATCTAATGAAAAACTGTTTTTT